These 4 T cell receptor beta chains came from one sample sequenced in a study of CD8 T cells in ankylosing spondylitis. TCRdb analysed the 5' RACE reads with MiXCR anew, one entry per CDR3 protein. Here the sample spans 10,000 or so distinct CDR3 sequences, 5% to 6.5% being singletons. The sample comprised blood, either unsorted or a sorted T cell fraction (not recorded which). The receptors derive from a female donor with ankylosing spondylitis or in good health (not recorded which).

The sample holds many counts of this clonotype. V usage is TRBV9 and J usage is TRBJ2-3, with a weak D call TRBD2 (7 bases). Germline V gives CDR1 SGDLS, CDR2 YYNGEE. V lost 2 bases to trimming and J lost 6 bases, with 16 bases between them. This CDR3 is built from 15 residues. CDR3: CASSVGGGLQDTQYF. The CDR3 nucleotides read TGTGCCAGCAGCGTGGGGGGGGGCCTTCAGGATACGCAGTATTTT.

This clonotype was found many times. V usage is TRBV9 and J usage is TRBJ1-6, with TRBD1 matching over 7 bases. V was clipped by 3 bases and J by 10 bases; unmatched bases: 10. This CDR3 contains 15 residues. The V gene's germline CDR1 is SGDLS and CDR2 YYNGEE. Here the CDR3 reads CASSGGGRVGSPLHF. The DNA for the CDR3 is TGTGCCAGCAGCGGAGGGGGCAGGGTAGGATCACCCCTCCACTTT. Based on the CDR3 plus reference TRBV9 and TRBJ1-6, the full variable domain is DSGVTQTPKHLITATGQRVTLRCSPRSGDLSVYWYQQSLDQGLQFLIQYYNGEERAKGNILERFSAQQFPDLHSELNLSSLELGDSALYFCASSGGGRVGSPLHFGNGTRLTVT.

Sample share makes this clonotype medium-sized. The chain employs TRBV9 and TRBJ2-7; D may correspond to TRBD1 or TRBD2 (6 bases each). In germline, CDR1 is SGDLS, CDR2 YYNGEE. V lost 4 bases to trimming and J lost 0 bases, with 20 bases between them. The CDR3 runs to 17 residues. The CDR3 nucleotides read TGTGCCAGCAGCCTCGGTGGGGGGCAAGAGGGCTCCTACGAGCAGTACTTC. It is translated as CASSLGGGQEGSYEQYF.

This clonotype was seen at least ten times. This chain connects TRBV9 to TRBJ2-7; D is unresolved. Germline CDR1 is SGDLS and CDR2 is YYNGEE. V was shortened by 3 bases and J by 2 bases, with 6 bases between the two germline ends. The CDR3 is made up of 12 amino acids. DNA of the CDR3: TGTGCCAGCAGCGGACGTGCCTACGAGCAGTACTTC. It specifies CASSGRAYEQYF.